This entry is about one T cell receptor (beta chain). This CDR3 comprises 15 residues. CDR1 and CDR2 (germline): MNHEY, SVGAGI. V was shortened by 3 bases and J by 6 bases, with 15 bases between the two germline ends. This sample was taken from a study of blood T cell repertoires in COVID-19. Authors' analysis steps: Nucleated cell counts were estimated from reference gene primer amplification. TCRdb keeps only in-frame clones here, not all; method: immunoSEQ multiplex PCR. Clone size and V and J calls were adopted from that table, with D and trimming inferred from the DNA. The sample records more than 150,000 clones, roughly 86% being singletons.

The chain combines TRBV6-5 with TRBJ1-3, with a possible D match to TRBD1 (5 bases). This sequence originates from a man between 60 and 70 years old with COVID-19, enrolled during active disease. Sequenced sample: peripheral blood. The CDR3 here is CASSYGRQGPNTIYF. The CDR3 region has the DNA TGTGCCAGCAGTTATGGTCGGCAGGGTCCAAACACCATATATTTT.